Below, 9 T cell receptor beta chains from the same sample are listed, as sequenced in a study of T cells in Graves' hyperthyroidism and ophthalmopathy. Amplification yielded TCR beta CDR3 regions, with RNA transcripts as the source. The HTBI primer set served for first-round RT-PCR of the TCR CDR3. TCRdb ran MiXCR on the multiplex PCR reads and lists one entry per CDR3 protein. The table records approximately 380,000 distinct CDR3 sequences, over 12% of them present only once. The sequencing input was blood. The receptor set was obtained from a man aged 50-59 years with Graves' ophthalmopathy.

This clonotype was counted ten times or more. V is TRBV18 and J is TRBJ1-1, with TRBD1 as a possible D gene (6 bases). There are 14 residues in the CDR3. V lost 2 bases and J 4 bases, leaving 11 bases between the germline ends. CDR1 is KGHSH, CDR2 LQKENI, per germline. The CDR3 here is CASSPGQSITEAFF. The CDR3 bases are TGTGCCAGCTCACCAGGACAGTCCATCACTGAAGCTTTCTTT.

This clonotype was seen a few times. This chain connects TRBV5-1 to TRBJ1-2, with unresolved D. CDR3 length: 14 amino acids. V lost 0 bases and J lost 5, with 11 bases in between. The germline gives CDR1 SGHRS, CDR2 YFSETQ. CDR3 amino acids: CASSLAEPRYGYTF. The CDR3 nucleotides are TGCGCCAGCAGCTTGGCCGAACCCAGGTATGGCTACACCTTC.

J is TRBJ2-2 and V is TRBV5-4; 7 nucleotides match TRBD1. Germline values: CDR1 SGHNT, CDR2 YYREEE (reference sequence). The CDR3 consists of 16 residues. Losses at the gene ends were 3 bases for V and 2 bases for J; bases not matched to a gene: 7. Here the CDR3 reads CASSWDRQGNTGELFF. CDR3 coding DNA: TGTGCCAGCAGCTGGGATCGACAGGGAAACACCGGGGAGCTGTTTTTT.

For the CDR3, the DNA is TGTGCCAGCAGCCAAGGGACAGGGTACTATGGCTACACCTTC. As protein: CASSQGTGYYGYTF. The rearrangement uses TRBV3-1 and TRBJ1-2; the match to TRBD1 covers 8 bases. CDR3 size: 14 residues. Germline V gives CDR1 LGHDT, CDR2 YNNKEL (reference sequence). J lost 3 bases, V lost 1 base, and 1 base had no gene match.

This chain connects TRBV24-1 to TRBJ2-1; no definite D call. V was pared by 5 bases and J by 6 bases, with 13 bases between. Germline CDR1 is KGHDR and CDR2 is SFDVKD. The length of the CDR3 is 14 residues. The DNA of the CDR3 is TGTGCCACCAGTGCCCCCGAACGACTCAATGAGCAGTTCTTC. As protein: CATSAPERLNEQFF.

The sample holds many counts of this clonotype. The CDR3 loop is CASSLKASEPEETQYF. CDR3 nucleotides: TGTGCCAGCAGCCTAAAAGCCAGCGAACCTGAAGAGACCCAGTACTTC. This rearrangement joins TRBV28 to TRBJ2-5, with D unresolved. From germline, CDR1 is MDHEN and CDR2 SYDVKM. V dropped 6 bases and J dropped 3 bases, with 20 bases sitting between them. This CDR3 is 16 amino acids long. The whole variable domain, remainder taken from reference TRBV28 and TRBJ2-5, is DVKVTQSSRYLVKRTGEKVFLECVQDMDHENMFWYRQDPGLGLRLIYFSYDVKMKEKGDIPEGYSVSREKKERFSLILESASTNQTSMYLCASSLKASEPEETQYFGPGTRLLVL.

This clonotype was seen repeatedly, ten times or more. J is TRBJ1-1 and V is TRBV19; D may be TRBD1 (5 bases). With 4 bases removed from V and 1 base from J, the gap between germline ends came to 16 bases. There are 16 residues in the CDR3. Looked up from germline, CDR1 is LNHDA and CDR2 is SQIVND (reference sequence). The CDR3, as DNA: TGTGCCAGTAGTACATGGACAACGAACAAGAACACTGAAGCTTTCTTT. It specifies CASSTWTTNKNTEAFF.

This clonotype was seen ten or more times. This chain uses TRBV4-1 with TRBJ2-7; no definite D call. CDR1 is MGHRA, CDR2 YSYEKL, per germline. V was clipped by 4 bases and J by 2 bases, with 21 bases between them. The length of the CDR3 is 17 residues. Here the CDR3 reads CASSPYDKAIGPYEQYF. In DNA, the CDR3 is TGCGCCAGCAGCCCATACGACAAGGCTATCGGCCCCTACGAGCAGTACTTC.

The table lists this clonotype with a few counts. The CDR3: CASRTGVTEAFF. In nucleotides, the CDR3 is TGCGCCAGCCGGACAGGGGTGACTGAAGCTTTCTTT. The V and J genes are TRBV5-1 and TRBJ1-1, with 9 nucleotides matching TRBD1. Germline V CDR1 and CDR2: SGHRS, YFSETQ. Trimming removed 7 bases from V and 5 bases from J; junction bases left unmatched: 3. This CDR3 has 12 residues.